The 28 T cell receptor beta chains below come from one sample, sequenced in a study of cytomegalovirus exposure and HLA in healthy donors. Libraries were prepared by immunoSEQ multiplex PCR; TCRdb keeps only in-frame clonotypes and omits some of them. The sample consists of about 62,000 clones, roughly 94% of them appearing once. The sequenced sample was PBMCs. The receptors shown here come from a woman under 30 in good health and CMV-seropositive.

The rearrangement joins TRBV19 to TRBJ2-1; 8 bases align to TRBD2. V dropped 5 bases and J dropped 2; count of bases not matched to a gene: 2. Germline lookup yields CDR1 LNHDA and CDR2 SQIVND (reference sequence). This CDR3 is built from 14 residues. The CDR3 sequence: CASSLLAAYNEQFF. CDR3 DNA: TGTGCCAGTAGTCTACTAGCGGCCTACAATGAGCAGTTCTTC.

The V call is TRBV28, the J call TRBJ2-7; 7 bases map to TRBD1. After removal of 2 bases from V and 4 bases from J, the junction contained 8 bases not matched to a gene. CDR1 is MDHEN and CDR2 is SYDVKM in the germline V gene. The CDR3 length is 15 residues. CDR3: CASSLGEGQLYEQYF. For the CDR3, the DNA is TGTGCCAGCAGTTTAGGAGAGGGACAGCTATACGAGCAGTACTTC.

The chain is built from TRBV15 and TRBJ2-5; D is possibly TRBD2 (5 bases). V gave up 5 bases and J gave up 1 base, with 11 bases separating them. The CDR3 is 14 residues long. The germline V gene encodes CDR1 LNHNV and CDR2 YYDKDF (reference sequence). The CDR3 nucleotides are TGTGCCACCAGCTCCGGTAGCGTCCAAGAGACCCAGTACTTC. This gives the protein CATSSGSVQETQYF.

This chain uses TRBV28 with TRBJ2-3; TRBD2 aligns across 8 bases. V shed 3 bases, J shed 1 base, and the junction held 3 bases outside the gene matches. Germline V gene data show CDR1 as MDHEN and CDR2 as SYDVKM. The CDR3 spans 15 residues. The CDR3 nucleotides are TGTGCCAGCAGTTTCGACGGGGGGGGCACAGATACGCAGTATTTT. Its translation: CASSFDGGGTDTQYF.

V gene TRBV6-6 combines with J gene TRBJ1-5; TRBD1 matches 8 bases. This CDR3 region has 15 residues. Germline V gene data show CDR1 as MNHNY and CDR2 as SVGAGI (reference sequence). The J segment lost 4 bases and the V segment lost 0 bases, leaving 2 bases of the junction unmatched. CDR3 sequence: CASSYSGQANQPQHF. The CDR3 DNA is TGTGCCAGCAGTTACTCGGGACAGGCAAATCAGCCCCAGCATTTT.

This rearrangement joins TRBV7-3 to TRBJ2-1; 10 nucleotides agree with TRBD1. V shed 2 bases, J shed 0 bases, and the junction held 10 bases outside the gene matches. This CDR3 comprises 19 residues. Germline CDR1 and CDR2: SGHTA and FQGTGA. The CDR3 here is CASSLAGTGAPSSYNEQFF. CDR3 bases: TGTGCCAGCAGCTTAGCCGGGACAGGGGCCCCGTCCTCCTACAATGAGCAGTTCTTC.

This chain uses TRBV4-3 with TRBJ2-7; D not certain. Germline V gives CDR1 LGHNA, CDR2 YSLEER. Trimming left V 0 bases short and J 5 bases short, with 8 bases between. CDR3 length: 13 amino acids. As DNA, the CDR3 is TGCGCCAGCAGCCAAGATAGAACAGACGAGCAGTACTTC. Encoded protein: CASSQDRTDEQYF.

The chain uses TRBV11-1 and TRBJ2-5; 7 bases line up with TRBD1. CDR1 is SGHAT, CDR2 FQDESV, per germline (reference sequence). After removal of 0 bases from V and 0 bases from J, the junction contained 1 base not matched to a gene. The CDR3 sequence is 15 residues long. The CDR3: CASSLAGQHQETQYF. The CDR3 DNA reads as TGTGCCAGCAGCTTAGCGGGACAGCACCAAGAGACCCAGTACTTC. The entire variable domain, with the rest obtained from reference TRBV11-1 and TRBJ2-5, is as follows: EAEVAQSPRYKITEKSQAVAFWCDPISGHATLYWYRQILGQGPELLVQFQDESVVDDSQLPKDRFSAERLKGVDSTLKIQPAELGDSAMYLCASSLAGQHQETQYFGPGTRLLVL.

The chain carries TRBV30 and TRBJ1-2; D is uncertain. Germline V gives CDR1 GTSNPN, CDR2 SVGIG (reference sequence). The CDR3 covers 11 residues. V lost 5 bases, J lost 2 bases, and 6 bases lay in between. Here the CDR3 reads CAWGQNYGYTF. The CDR3 region has the DNA TGTGCCTGGGGGCAAAACTATGGCTACACCTTC.

This clone was detected only once. This chain links TRBV28 with TRBJ1-2; possibly TRBD1 for D (6 bases). Trimming stripped 6 bases from V and 1 base from J, with 12 bases between. In germline, CDR1 is MDHEN, CDR2 SYDVKM. The CDR3 consists of 14 residues. In DNA form, the CDR3 reads TGTGCCAGCAGACAGTGGGACATTAACTATGGCTACACCTTC. It encodes CASRQWDINYGYTF.

This clone was seen once. The J gene is TRBJ2-3, the V gene TRBV28; D possibly corresponds to TRBD1 (6 bases). The CDR3 sequence is 13 residues long. CDR1 and CDR2 (germline): MDHEN, SYDVKM. Trimming cost V 2 bases and J 3 bases, with 6 bases left between them. CDR3 amino acids: CASSLQGTDTQYF. For the CDR3, the DNA is TGTGCCAGCAGTTTACAGGGGACAGATACGCAGTATTTT.

This rearrangement joins TRBV18 to TRBJ2-1; D may be TRBD1 (6 bases). Germline V gives CDR1 KGHSH, CDR2 LQKENI. This CDR3 region has 15 residues. The germline V and J ends were trimmed by 6 bases and 5 bases, with 17 bases remaining between them. This CDR3 reads CASSPLGQGNNEQFF. The CDR3 DNA sequence: TGTGCCAGCTCCCCCCTGGGGCAGGGGAACAATGAGCAGTTCTTC.

V usage is TRBV13 and J usage is TRBJ1-2; D remains unclear. The germline V and J ends were trimmed by 6 bases and 1 base, with 15 bases remaining between them. This CDR3 has 15 amino acids. CDR1 is PRHDT, CDR2 FYEKMQ, per germline (reference sequence). The CDR3 is CASSPTPRSNYGYTF. The CDR3 nucleotides are TGTGCCAGCAGTCCCACCCCCCGCAGTAACTATGGCTACACCTTC. Together with reference TRBV13 and TRBJ1-2, the CDR3 gives the full variable domain: AAGVIQSPRHLIKEKRETATLKCYPIPRHDTVYWYQQGPGQDPQFLISFYEKMQSDKGSIPDRFSAQQFSDYHSELNMSSLELGDSALYFCASSPTPRSNYGYTFGSGTRLTVV.

The chain carries TRBV7-9 and TRBJ2-5; D is undetermined. V dropped 3 bases and J dropped 5 bases, with 4 bases sitting between them. This CDR3 comprises 11 residues. CDR1 and CDR2 from the germline V gene are SEHNR and FQNEAQ (reference sequence). CDR3 protein: CASSFSETQYF. CDR3 sequence (DNA): TGTGCCAGCAGCTTTTCTGAGACCCAGTACTTC.

The genes are TRBV19 and TRBJ1-5, with TRBD1 identical over 11 bases. Germline V lookup: CDR1 LNHDA, CDR2 SQIVND (reference sequence). The V and J ends lost 4 bases and 7 bases, in that order; junction bases with no gene match: 6. The CDR3 is made up of 15 amino acids. CDR3 nucleotides: TGTGCCAGTAGTACCGGGACAGGGGGTGGCCAGCCCCAGCATTTT. Translated: CASSTGTGGGQPQHF.

This chain connects TRBV7-7 to TRBJ2-2; 7 bases line up with TRBD1. The CDR3 is 13 amino acids. The germline V gene has CDR1 SSHAT and CDR2 FNYEAQ (reference sequence). The ends lost 4 bases at V and 7 bases at J; junction bases unmatched: 3. The CDR3 region has the DNA TGTGCCAGCAGCTCACAGGGGCACGGGGAGCTGTTTTTT. Translating it yields CASSSQGHGELFF.

The V and J genes are TRBV14 and TRBJ2-1, with 11 bases aligning to TRBD1. With V trimmed by 1 base and J by 7 bases, 3 bases remained unmatched. Per the germline V gene, CDR1 is SGHDN and CDR2 is FVKESK. The CDR3 has 15 amino acids. The CDR3, as DNA: TGTGCCAGCAGCCAAGGGACAGGGGGCATGAATGAGCAGTTCTTC. It yields the protein CASSQGTGGMNEQFF. The full variable domain, with the rest looked up from reference TRBV14 and TRBJ2-1, is EAGVTQFPSHSVIEKGQTVTLRCDPISGHDNLYWYRRVMGKEIKFLLHFVKESKQDESGMPNNRFLAERTGGTYSTLKVQPAELEDSGVYFCASSQGTGGMNEQFFGPGTRLTVL.

The chain couples TRBV2 to TRBJ2-1; 13 bases line up with TRBD2. V dropped 6 bases and J dropped 8; count of bases not matched to a gene: 7. Germline CDR1 is SNHLY and CDR2 is FYNNEI. The CDR3 extends over 15 amino acids. The CDR3 region is CASRLAGGVLDEQFF. CDR3 nucleotide sequence: TGTGCCAGCAGACTAGCGGGGGGGGTCTTGGATGAGCAGTTCTTC.

The chain joins TRBV10-3 to TRBJ2-5, with D perhaps matching TRBD2 (6 bases). Trimming took off 8 bases at V and 3 bases at J, with 10 bases between the two ends. The CDR3 is made up of 12 amino acids. The V gene's germline CDR1 is ENHRY and CDR2 SYGVKD. The CDR3 DNA reads as TGTGCCATCGGAGGGGTGGAAGAGACCCAGTACTTC. As protein: CAIGGVEETQYF.

This clone was detected only once. A read error may produce the germline difference seen at one junction end. The chain combines TRBV27 with TRBJ2-3; 16 bases agree with TRBD2. The CDR3 is 13 residues long. Germline CDR1 MNHEY, CDR2 SMNVEV (reference sequence). The CDR3, as DNA: TGTGCCAGCAGTTTAGGGACTAGCGGGGGGGCCCAGTGG. Its protein product is CASSLGTSGGAQW.

CDR3 in amino acids: CAISGTRGVMNTEAFF. DNA for the CDR3: TGTGCCATCAGTGGCACACGCGGGGTAATGAACACTGAAGCTTTCTTT. The chain is built from TRBV10-3 and TRBJ1-1, with D unclear. The V and J ends lost 4 bases and 0 bases respectively, with 15 bases between them. Germline V lookup: CDR1 ENHRY, CDR2 SYGVKD. This CDR3 spans 16 amino acids.

V gene TRBV28 combines with J gene TRBJ1-1; D perhaps matches TRBD1 (5 bases). CDR1 and CDR2 (germline): MDHEN, SYDVKM. The CDR3 length is 12 residues. Trimming took off 5 bases at V and 10 bases at J, with 14 bases between the two ends. For the CDR3, the DNA is TGTGCCAGCAGTCCCGGCCCAAGGGGAGCTTTCTTT. Protein product: CASSPGPRGAFF.

V is TRBV2 and J is TRBJ1-1; D unresolved. The V end was cut by 2 bases, the J end by 5 bases, with 9 bases between. Germline CDR1 SNHLY, CDR2 FYNNEI. The CDR3 runs 13 residues. The CDR3 region is CASSESPVTEAFF. The CDR3 DNA sequence: TGTGCCAGCAGTGAATCTCCGGTGACTGAAGCTTTCTTT.

This clone was observed once. The rearrangement joins TRBV28 to TRBJ2-2; no firm D call. The length of the CDR3 is 12 residues. Germline CDR1 reads MDHEN; CDR2 reads SYDVKM. Trimming removed 3 bases at V and 4 bases at J, with 3 bases between. The CDR3 coding sequence is TGTGCCAGCAGTTTTATCACCGGGGAGCTGTTTTTT. Translated: CASSFITGELFF.

This clone occurred once. The J gene is TRBJ1-1, the V gene TRBV10-3; perhaps TRBD1 as D (5 bases). Looked up from germline, CDR1 is ENHRY and CDR2 is SYGVKD. V shed 0 bases and J shed 3 bases, with 11 bases lying between them. This CDR3 is built from 15 residues. The CDR3 sequence: CAISESDGGYTEAFF. CDR3 sequence (DNA): TGTGCCATCAGTGAGTCGGACGGGGGGTACACTGAAGCTTTCTTT.

The chain couples TRBV18 to TRBJ1-3, with 8 bases fitting TRBD1. This CDR3 has 15 residues. Trimming took 3 bases from V and 2 from J; bases not matched to a gene: 3. Germline assignment: CDR1 KGHSH and CDR2 LQKENI. The CDR3 region has the DNA TGTGCCAGCTCACCTGAACAGGGGGCTGGAAACACCATATATTTT. Translated, it gives CASSPEQGAGNTIYF. Filled out from reference TRBV18 and TRBJ1-3, the complete variable domain reads NAGVMQNPRHLVRRRGQEARLRCSPMKGHSHVYWYRQLPEEGLKFMVYLQKENIIDESGMPKERFSAEFPKEGPSILRIQQVVRGDSAAYFCASSPEQGAGNTIYFGEGSWLTVV.

The gene calls are TRBV6-1 and TRBJ2-1, with D perhaps TRBD2 (6 bases). Trimming cost V 7 bases and J 7 bases, with 17 bases left between them. The CDR3 covers 14 residues. Germline V lookup: CDR1 MNHNS, CDR2 SASEGT. CDR3 bases: TGTGCCAGCACATGGGAGCGGGCGATAAATGAGCAGTTCTTC. Its translation is CASTWERAINEQFF.

This chain joins TRBV30 and TRBJ1-2, with 10 bases lining up with TRBD1. The CDR3 extends over 14 amino acids. J was trimmed by 3 bases and V by 4 bases; bases with no gene match: 5. Germline assignment: CDR1 GTSNPN and CDR2 SVGIG (reference sequence). CDR3 sequence reads: CAWTFGTGDYGYTF. DNA for the CDR3: TGTGCCTGGACCTTCGGGACAGGGGACTATGGCTACACCTTC.